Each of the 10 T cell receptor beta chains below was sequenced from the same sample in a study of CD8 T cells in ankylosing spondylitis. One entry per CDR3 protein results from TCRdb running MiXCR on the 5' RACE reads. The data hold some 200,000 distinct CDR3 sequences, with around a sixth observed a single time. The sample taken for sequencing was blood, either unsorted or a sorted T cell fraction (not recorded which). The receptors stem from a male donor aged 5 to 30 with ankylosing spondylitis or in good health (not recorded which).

This chain's CDR3 is CASSFSWASRDISYNEQFF. The CDR3 bases are TGTGCCAGCAGCTTTAGTTGGGCATCGCGGGATATCTCCTACAATGAGCAGTTCTTC. The gene calls are TRBV7-6 and TRBJ2-1; D is possibly TRBD2 (6 bases). The germline V gene has CDR1 SGHVS and CDR2 FNYEAQ. This CDR3 has 19 residues. Trimming cost V 3 bases and J 0 bases, with 21 bases left between them.

CDR3 in amino acids: CASSTFGQKAFF. The CDR3 coding sequence is TGTGCCAGCAGTACTTTCGGACAGAAAGCTTTCTTT. The chain is built from TRBV27 and TRBJ1-1; a weak D match, TRBD1 (6 bases). The germline gives CDR1 MNHEY, CDR2 SMNVEV (reference sequence). The CDR3 totals 12 residues. V shed 5 bases and J shed 9 bases, with 13 bases lying between them.

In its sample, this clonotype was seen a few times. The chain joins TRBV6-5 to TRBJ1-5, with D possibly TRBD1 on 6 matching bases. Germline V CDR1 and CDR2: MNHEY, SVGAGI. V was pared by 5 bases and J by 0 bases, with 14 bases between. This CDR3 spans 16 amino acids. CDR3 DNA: TGTGCCAGCAGTGAACAGGGAGCAGATAGCAATCAGCCCCAGCATTTT. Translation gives CASSEQGADSNQPQHF.

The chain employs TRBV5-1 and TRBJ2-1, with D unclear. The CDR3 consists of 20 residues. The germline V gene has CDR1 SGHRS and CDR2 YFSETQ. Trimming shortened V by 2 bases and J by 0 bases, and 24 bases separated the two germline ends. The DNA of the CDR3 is TGCGCCAGCAGCTTAGTTCGATCCTCAGGATTGGTGGGCTCCTACAATGAGCAGTTCTTC. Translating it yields CASSLVRSSGLVGSYNEQFF.

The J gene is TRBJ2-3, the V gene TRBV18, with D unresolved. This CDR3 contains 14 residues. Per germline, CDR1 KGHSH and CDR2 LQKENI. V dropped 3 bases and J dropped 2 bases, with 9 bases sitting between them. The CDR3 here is CASSPPRVTDTQYF. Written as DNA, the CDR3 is TGTGCCAGCTCACCTCCCCGGGTCACAGATACGCAGTATTTT.

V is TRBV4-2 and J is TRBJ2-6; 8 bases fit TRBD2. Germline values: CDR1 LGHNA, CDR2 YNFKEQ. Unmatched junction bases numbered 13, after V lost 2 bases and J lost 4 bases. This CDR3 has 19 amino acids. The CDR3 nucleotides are TGTGCCAGCAGCCAACTACTAGCGGACTTTGCTCAGGGGGCCAACGTCCTGACTTTC. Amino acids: CASSQLLADFAQGANVLTF.

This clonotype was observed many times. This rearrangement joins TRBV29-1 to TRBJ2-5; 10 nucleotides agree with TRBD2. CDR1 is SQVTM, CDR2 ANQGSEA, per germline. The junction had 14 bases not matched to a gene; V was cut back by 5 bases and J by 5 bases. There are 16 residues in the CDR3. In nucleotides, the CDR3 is TGCAGCGTTTCTGCTAGCGGGAGAACCAAGGGGGAGACCCAGTACTTC. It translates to CSVSASGRTKGETQYF. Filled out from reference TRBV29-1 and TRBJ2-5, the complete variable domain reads SAVISQKPSRDICQRGTSLTIQCQVDSQVTMMFWYRQQPGQSLTLIATANQGSEATYESGFVIDKFPISRPNLTFSTLTVSNMSPEDSSIYLCSVSASGRTKGETQYFGPGTRLLVL.

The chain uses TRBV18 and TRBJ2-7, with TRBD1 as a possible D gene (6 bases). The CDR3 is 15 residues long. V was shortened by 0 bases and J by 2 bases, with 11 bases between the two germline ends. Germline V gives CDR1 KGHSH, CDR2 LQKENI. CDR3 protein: CASSPPARGPYEQYV. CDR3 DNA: TGTGCCAGCTCACCACCAGCCAGGGGCCCCTACGAGCAGTACGTC.

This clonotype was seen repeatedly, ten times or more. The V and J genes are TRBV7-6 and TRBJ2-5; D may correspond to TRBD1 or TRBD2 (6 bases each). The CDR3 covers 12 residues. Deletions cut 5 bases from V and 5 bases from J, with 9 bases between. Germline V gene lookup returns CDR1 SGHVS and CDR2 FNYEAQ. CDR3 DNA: TGTGCCAGCAGCAGAGGGGGGGAGACCCAGTACTTC. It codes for CASSRGGETQYF.

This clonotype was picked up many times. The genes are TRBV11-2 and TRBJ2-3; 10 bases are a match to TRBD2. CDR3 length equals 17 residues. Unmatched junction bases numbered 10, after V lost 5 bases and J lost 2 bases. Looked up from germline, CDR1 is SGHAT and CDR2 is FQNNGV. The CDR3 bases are TGTGCCAGCAGCCCCTCCGCTAGCGGGAGTCCCACAGATACGCAGTATTTT. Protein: CASSPSASGSPTDTQYF.